The sequence of this TCR beta chain was determined in a study of T cell clonality in common variable immunodeficiency. Findings and limits, study-wide: CVID subjects had higher TCRbeta clonality than healthy controls, most marked in about a third. CVID subjects shared fewer TCRbeta clones than healthy controls did. The cause of increased CVID clonality remains unclear without subpopulation sequencing. Patient heterogeneity in the CVID cohort limited correlations between repertoire features and clinical complications.

Measured with immunoSEQ multiplex PCR; TCRdb has only the in-frame clones, and not every one. The profile covers over 50,000 clones, none occurring a single time. On this clone: Its antigen remains unknown. The CDR3 end falls 3 residues outside the read, so it is completed with the germline J gene.

Germline CDR1 is WSHSY and CDR2 is SAAADI. The CDR3 runs 16 residues. The V and J ends lost 6 bases and 0 bases, in that order; junction bases with no gene match: 7. The gene calls are TRBV10-2 and TRBJ2-1; 8 positions match TRBD2. The sample was peripheral blood mononuclear cells. The clonotype comes from a person between 18 and 75 years old in good health. Incomplete CDR3 DNA: TGCGCCAGCAGAGCGGGAGACCCGAGCTCCTACAATGAG. This encodes CASRAGDPSSYNE. The entire CDR3 protein reads CASRAGDPSSYNEQFF.